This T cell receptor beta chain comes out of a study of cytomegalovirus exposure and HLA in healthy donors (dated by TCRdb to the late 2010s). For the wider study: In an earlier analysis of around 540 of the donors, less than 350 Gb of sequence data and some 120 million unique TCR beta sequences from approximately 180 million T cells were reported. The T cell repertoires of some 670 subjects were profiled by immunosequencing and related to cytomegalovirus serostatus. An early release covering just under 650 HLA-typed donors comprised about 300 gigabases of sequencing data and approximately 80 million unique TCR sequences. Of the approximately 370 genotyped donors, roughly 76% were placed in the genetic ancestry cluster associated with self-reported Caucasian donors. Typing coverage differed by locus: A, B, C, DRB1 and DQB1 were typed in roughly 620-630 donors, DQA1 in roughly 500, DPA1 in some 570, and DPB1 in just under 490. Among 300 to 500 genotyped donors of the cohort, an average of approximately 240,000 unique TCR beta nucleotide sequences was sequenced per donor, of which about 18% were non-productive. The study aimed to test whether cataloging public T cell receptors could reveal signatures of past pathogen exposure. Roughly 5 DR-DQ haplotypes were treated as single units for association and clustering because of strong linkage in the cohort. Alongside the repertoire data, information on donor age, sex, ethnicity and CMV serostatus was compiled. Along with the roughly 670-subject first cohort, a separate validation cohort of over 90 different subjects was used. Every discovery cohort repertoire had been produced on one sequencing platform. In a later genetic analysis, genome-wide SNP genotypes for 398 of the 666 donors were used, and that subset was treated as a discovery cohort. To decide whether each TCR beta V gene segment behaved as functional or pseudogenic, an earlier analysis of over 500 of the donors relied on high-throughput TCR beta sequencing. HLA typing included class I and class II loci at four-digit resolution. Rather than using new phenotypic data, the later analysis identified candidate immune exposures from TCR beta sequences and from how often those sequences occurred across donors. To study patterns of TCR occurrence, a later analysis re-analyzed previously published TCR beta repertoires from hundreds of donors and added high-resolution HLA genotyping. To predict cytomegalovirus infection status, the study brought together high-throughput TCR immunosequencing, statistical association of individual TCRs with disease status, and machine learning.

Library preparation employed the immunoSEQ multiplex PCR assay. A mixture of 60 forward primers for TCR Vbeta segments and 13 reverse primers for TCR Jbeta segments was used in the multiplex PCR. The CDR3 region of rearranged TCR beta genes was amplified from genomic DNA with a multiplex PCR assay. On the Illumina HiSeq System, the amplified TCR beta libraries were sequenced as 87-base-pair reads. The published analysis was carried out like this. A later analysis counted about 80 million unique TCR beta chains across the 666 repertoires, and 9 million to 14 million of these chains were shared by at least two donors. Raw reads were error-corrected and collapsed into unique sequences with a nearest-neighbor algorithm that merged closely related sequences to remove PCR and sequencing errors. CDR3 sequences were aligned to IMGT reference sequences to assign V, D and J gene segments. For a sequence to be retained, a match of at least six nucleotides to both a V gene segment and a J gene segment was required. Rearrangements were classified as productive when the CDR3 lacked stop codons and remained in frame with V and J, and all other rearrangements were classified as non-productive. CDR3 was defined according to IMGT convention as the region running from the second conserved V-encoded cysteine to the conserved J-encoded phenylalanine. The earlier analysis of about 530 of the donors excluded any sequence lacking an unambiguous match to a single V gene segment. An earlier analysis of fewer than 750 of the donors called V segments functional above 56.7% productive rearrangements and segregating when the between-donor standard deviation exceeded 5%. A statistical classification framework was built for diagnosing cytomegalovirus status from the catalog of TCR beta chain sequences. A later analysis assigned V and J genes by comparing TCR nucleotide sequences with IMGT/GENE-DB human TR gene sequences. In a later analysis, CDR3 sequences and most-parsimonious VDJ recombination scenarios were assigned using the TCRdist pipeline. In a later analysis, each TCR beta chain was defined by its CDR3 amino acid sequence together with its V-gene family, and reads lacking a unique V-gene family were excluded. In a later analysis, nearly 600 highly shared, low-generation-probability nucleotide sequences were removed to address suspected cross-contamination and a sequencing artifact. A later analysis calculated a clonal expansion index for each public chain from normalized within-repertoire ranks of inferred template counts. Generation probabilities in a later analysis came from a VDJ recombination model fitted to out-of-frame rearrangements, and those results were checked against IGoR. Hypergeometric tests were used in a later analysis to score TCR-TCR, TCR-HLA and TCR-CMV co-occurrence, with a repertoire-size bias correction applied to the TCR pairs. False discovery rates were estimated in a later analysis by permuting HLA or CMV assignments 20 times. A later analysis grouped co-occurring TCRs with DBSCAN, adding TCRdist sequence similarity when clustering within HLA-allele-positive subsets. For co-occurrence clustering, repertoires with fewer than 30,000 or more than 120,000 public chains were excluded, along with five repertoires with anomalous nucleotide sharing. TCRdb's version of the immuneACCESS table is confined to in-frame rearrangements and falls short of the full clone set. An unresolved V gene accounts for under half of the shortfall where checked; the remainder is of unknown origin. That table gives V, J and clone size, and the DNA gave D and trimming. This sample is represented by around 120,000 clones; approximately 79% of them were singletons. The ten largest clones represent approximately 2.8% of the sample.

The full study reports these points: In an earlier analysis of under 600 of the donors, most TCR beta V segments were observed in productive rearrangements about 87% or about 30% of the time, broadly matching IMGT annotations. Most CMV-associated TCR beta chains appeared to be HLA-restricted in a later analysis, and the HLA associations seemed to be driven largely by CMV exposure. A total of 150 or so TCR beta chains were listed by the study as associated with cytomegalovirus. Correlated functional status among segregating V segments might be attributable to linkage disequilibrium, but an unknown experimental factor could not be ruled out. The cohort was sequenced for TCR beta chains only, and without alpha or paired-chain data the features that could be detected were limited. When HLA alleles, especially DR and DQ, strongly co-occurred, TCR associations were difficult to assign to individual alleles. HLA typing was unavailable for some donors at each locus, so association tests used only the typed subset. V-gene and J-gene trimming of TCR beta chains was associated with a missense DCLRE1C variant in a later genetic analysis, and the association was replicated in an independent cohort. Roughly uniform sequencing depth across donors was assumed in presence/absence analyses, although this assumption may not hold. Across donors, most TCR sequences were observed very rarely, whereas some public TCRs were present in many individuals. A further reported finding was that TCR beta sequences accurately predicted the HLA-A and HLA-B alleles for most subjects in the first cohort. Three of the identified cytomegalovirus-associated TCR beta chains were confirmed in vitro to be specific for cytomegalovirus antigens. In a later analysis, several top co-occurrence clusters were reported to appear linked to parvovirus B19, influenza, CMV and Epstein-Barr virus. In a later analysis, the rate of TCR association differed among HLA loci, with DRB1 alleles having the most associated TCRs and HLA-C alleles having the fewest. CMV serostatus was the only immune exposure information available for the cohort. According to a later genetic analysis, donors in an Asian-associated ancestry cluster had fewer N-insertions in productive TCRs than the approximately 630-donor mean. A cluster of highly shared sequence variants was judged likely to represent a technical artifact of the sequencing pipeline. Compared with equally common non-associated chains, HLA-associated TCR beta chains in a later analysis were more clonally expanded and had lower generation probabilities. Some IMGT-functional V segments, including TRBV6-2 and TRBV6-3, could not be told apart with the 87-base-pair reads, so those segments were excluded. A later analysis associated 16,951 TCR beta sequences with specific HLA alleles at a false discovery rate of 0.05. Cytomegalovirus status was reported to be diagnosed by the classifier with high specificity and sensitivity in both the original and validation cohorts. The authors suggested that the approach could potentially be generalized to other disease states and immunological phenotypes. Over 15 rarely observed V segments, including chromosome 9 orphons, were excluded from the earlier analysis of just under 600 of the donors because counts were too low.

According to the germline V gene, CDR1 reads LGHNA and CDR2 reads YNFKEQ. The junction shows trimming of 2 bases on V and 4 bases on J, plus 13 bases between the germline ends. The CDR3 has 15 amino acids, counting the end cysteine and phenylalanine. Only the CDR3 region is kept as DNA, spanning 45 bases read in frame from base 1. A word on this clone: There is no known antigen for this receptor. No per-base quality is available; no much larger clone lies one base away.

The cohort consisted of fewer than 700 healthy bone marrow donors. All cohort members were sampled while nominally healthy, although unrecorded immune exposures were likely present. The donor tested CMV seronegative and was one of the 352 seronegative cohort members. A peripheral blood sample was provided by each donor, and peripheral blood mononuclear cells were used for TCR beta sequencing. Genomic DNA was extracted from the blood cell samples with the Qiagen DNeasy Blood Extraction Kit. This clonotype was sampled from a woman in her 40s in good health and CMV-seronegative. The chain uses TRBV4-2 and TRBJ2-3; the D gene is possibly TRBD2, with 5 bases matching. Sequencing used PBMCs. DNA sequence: TGTGCCAGCAGCCAACTAGAGGGCAGCGCAGATACGCAGTATTTT. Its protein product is CASSQLEGSADTQYF.